The 14 T cell receptor beta chains below come from one sample, sequenced in a study of beta chain features in type 1 diabetes (dated by TCRdb to the late 2010s). Libraries were constructed by the immunoSEQ multiplex PCR assay. The entire isolated RNA was reverse transcribed using the High Capacity cDNA Reverse Transcription Kit, and thus expressed TCRB transcripts were sequenced. The clones in this table, taken by TCRdb from immuneACCESS, are in-frame only. Not every clone is retained; where verified, under half of the shortfall comes from an unresolved V gene, and the cause of the rest is unknown. A total of about 410,000 clones appear in this sample, around 14% of them only once. Around 0.035% of the sample rests with the top ten. The specimen sequenced was naive CD4+ T cells from blood. The sample's cell subset or site label, in plain terms: true naive CD4+ T cells. The receptors come from a man aged 25 to 45 in good health.

The chain has TRBV9 and TRBJ1-2; 9 bases fit TRBD1. J was trimmed by 5 bases and V by 3 bases; bases with no gene match: 8. Germline V gene sequence: CDR1 SGDLS, CDR2 YYNGEE. This CDR3 has 15 amino acids. In nucleotides, the CDR3 is TGTGCCAGCAGCGATATGGACAGGGGAACTTATGGCTACACCTTC. Protein: CASSDMDRGTYGYTF.

This clone was picked up a small number of times. This rearrangement joins TRBV7-2 to TRBJ1-2; no clear D gene. Germline loops: CDR1 SGHTA, CDR2 FQGNSA. The ends were cut back, 5 bases at V and 4 bases at J, with 17 bases in the middle. This CDR3 region has 15 residues. The CDR3 DNA sequence: TGTGCCAGCAGCGGAGGAGTCGGGATCCTCTATGGCTACACCTTC. Protein product: CASSGGVGILYGYTF.

This clone appeared a few times. The chain couples TRBV5-6 to TRBJ2-3, with 10 bases that match TRBD2. Germline CDR1 SGHDT, CDR2 YYEEEE. V dropped 1 base and J dropped 1; count of bases not matched to a gene: 3. This CDR3 comprises 16 residues. DNA for the CDR3: TGTGCCAGCAGCTTGATTGGGACTAGCGGCACAGATACGCAGTATTTT. It translates to CASSLIGTSGTDTQYF.

Concerning this clone: Other DNA sequences of this sample code for an identical CDR3. The CDR3 nucleotides are TGTGCCAGCAGCCATCTCCGGGACAGGGGTGCCGAGCAGTACTTC. Translated, it gives CASSHLRDRGAEQYF. The V gene is TRBV7-9, the J gene TRBJ2-7; 10 bases match TRBD1. The CDR3 is made up of 15 amino acids. J was trimmed by 6 bases and V by 5 bases; bases with no gene match: 10. Germline values: CDR1 SEHNR, CDR2 FQNEAQ (reference sequence).

This clone was seen once. This chain links TRBV27 with TRBJ2-7; TRBD2 matches at 7 bases. CDR1 and CDR2 from the germline V gene are MNHEY and SMNVEV (reference sequence). V shed 6 bases and J 2 bases; nucleotides not matched to a gene: 13. The CDR3 totals 16 residues. The CDR3 sequence: CASRRQSGGSAYEQYV. As DNA, the CDR3 is TGTGCCAGCAGGCGACAATCCGGGGGGAGTGCCTACGAGCAGTACGTC.

V and J are TRBV14 and TRBJ1-1; D gene ambiguous. This CDR3 contains 13 residues. Germline values: CDR1 SGHDN, CDR2 FVKESK. V was pared by 6 bases and J by 0 bases, with 8 bases between. CDR3 loop: CASSYQLNTEAFF. As DNA, the CDR3 is TGTGCCAGCAGTTATCAGCTGAACACTGAAGCTTTCTTT.

CDR3: CASSPPRDSQPQHF. CDR3 coding DNA: TGTGCCAGCAGCCCACCTAGGGATAGTCAGCCCCAGCATTTT. The V call is TRBV7-2, the J call TRBJ1-5; no clear D gene. The CDR3 length is 14 residues. Trimming left V 5 bases short and J 6 bases short, with 14 bases between. Per the germline V gene, CDR1 is SGHTA and CDR2 is FQGNSA.

In its sample, this clone was seen a few times. The rearrangement joins TRBV27 to TRBJ1-2, with 9 nucleotides matching TRBD1. The CDR3 covers 14 residues. V trimming: 8 bases; J trimming: 6 bases; junction bases outside the gene matches: 10. Germline V lookup: CDR1 MNHEY, CDR2 SMNVEV (reference sequence). CDR3 coding DNA: TGTGCCAGCTCGGACAGGGGTCCCTACCATGGCTACACCTTC. Protein: CASSDRGPYHGYTF.

The chain employs TRBV29-1 and TRBJ2-1; D might be TRBD2 (5 bases). Between the trimmed V and J ends, which lost 4 bases and 0 bases, there was a span of 10 bases. Germline CDR1 is SQVTM and CDR2 is ANQGSEA. CDR3 length equals 14 residues. The CDR3 protein is CSVASGSSYNEQFF. In DNA form, the CDR3 reads TGCAGCGTTGCCTCGGGGAGCTCCTACAATGAGCAGTTCTTC.

This CDR3 reads CASSLARLGYTF. The DNA for the CDR3 is TGTGCCAGCAGCTTGGCCAGACTTGGCTACACCTTC. V is TRBV5-4 and J is TRBJ1-2; D is undetermined. Per the germline V gene, CDR1 is SGHNT and CDR2 is YYREEE (reference sequence). CDR3 length equals 12 residues. The V end lost 0 bases, the J end lost 7 bases, and 7 bases lay between the germline ends. The full variable domain, with the rest looked up from reference TRBV5-4 and TRBJ1-2, is ETGVTQSPTHLIKTRGQQVTLRCSSQSGHNTVSWYQQALGQGPQFIFQYYREEENGRGNFPPRFSGLQFPNYSSELNVNALELDDSALYLCASSLARLGYTFGSGTRLTVV.

V gene TRBV7-9 combines with J gene TRBJ2-5; D is perhaps TRBD2 (5 bases). This CDR3 spans 14 amino acids. Looked up from germline, CDR1 is SEHNR and CDR2 is FQNEAQ (reference sequence). V gave up 0 bases and J gave up 4 bases, with 9 bases separating them. The CDR3 reads CASSLAGVAETQYF. The DNA for the CDR3 is TGTGCCAGCAGCTTAGCGGGAGTGGCAGAGACCCAGTACTTC.

The chain is built from TRBV5-6 and TRBJ2-5; tentative D call: TRBD1 (6 bases). V lost 3 bases to trimming and J lost 6 bases, with 21 bases between them. Per germline, CDR1 SGHDT and CDR2 YYEEEE. The CDR3 runs 16 residues. The CDR3 sequence: CASSWGTGTGLKTQYF. The CDR3 region has the DNA TGTGCCAGCAGCTGGGGTACGGGAACAGGGTTGAAGACCCAGTACTTC. The full variable domain, rest sourced from reference TRBV5-6 and TRBJ2-5, is DAGVTQSPTHLIKTRGQQVTLRCSPKSGHDTVSWYQQALGQGPQFIFQYYEEEERQRGNFPDRFSGHQFPNYSSELNVNALLLGDSALYLCASSWGTGTGLKTQYFGPGTRLLVL.

This clone was picked up a small number of times. The V and J genes are TRBV7-2 and TRBJ1-2; 7 bases are shared with TRBD1. The CDR3 has 14 amino acids. CDR1 SGHTA and CDR2 FQGNSA come from the germline V gene. V shed 4 bases, J shed 4 bases, and the junction held 6 bases outside the gene matches. The CDR3 DNA is TGTGCCAGCAGCTCAGACAGGGTTGGCTATGGCTACACCTTC. It yields the protein CASSSDRVGYGYTF.

This clone was counted between two and nine times. The gene calls are TRBV6-1 and TRBJ2-5; 8 positions match TRBD2. This CDR3 contains 15 residues. Germline V lookup: CDR1 MNHNS, CDR2 SASEGT. Unmatched junction bases numbered 3, after V lost 2 bases and J lost 1 base. This chain's CDR3 is CASSEITSGQETQYF. The CDR3 region has the DNA TGTGCCAGCAGTGAAATCACTAGCGGCCAAGAGACCCAGTACTTC.